Presented here are 13 T cell receptor beta chains from one specimen sequenced in a study of blood T cells in healthy people across ages. With a J-beta primer mix and a sample-barcoded 5' primer, a second PCR ran about 7 to 12 cycles. TCRdb re-called the 5' RACE reads through MiXCR, storing one row per CDR3 protein. The sample lists roughly 680,000 distinct CDR3 sequences, 45% to 60% seen once, with less than 15% in the top ten. The specimen was blood. These receptors came from a woman aged 80 or over in good health.

In this sample, this clonotype turned up once. This clone may be a read error of a much larger clone one base away. The V gene is TRBV12-3 or TRBV12-4, the J gene TRBJ2-4; D might be TRBD1 (5 bases). The length of the CDR3 is 16 residues. The germline V and J ends were trimmed by 8 bases and 7 bases, with 24 bases remaining between them. CDR3 amino acids: CASGPAALTPGNIQYF. The CDR3 DNA is TGTGCCAGCGGTCCTGCGGCTCTAACTCCAGGGAACATTCAGTACTTC.

The table lists this clonotype with many counts. V usage is TRBV5-4 and J usage is TRBJ2-4; perhaps TRBD1 as D (5 bases). V dropped 1 base and J dropped 8 bases, with 10 bases sitting between them. From germline, CDR1 is SGHNT and CDR2 YYREEE (reference sequence). There are 13 residues in the CDR3. This CDR3 reads CASSLQGTDIQYF. The DNA for the CDR3 is TGTGCCAGCAGCTTGCAGGGTACGGACATTCAGTACTTC.

This clonotype was detected many times. V and J are TRBV5-1 and TRBJ2-1, with unresolved D. Germline lookup yields CDR1 SGHRS and CDR2 YFSETQ. The CDR3 spans 14 residues. V shed 0 bases and J shed 4 bases, with 8 bases lying between them. The CDR3 DNA reads as TGCGCCAGCAGCTTGGATCCAGCTTACAATGAGCAGTTCTTC. It encodes CASSLDPAYNEQFF.

The CDR3 nucleotides are TGCGCCAGCAGCTTGTCTAAACCCGGGACGCCCAGATCCAATGAGCAGTACTTC. It translates to CASSLSKPGTPRSNEQYF. This rearrangement joins TRBV5-1 to TRBJ2-5; D tentatively reads TRBD1 or TRBD2 (5 bases each). The CDR3 extends over 18 amino acids. Trimming took off 1 base at V and 11 bases at J, with 30 bases between the two ends. The germline V gene encodes CDR1 SGHRS and CDR2 YFSETQ.

This clonotype occurred many times. Written as DNA, the CDR3 is TGTGCCAGCAGTCCCCGGTCGTCCGCAGATACGCAGTATTTT. Amino acids: CASSPRSSADTQYF. V is TRBV6-5 and J is TRBJ2-3; D unclear. Germline assignment: CDR1 MNHEY and CDR2 SVGAGI. V was shortened by 5 bases and J by 4 bases, with 13 bases between the two germline ends. This CDR3 contains 14 residues.

The gene calls are TRBV6-6 and TRBJ2-7; D uncertain. The CDR3 is made up of 13 amino acids. Germline V gene data show CDR1 as MNHNY and CDR2 as SVGAGI (reference sequence). V gave up 7 bases and J gave up 0 bases, with 10 bases separating them. CDR3: CASTKSDSYEQYF. DNA for the CDR3: TGTGCCAGCACAAAGTCCGACTCCTACGAGCAGTACTTC.

A word on this clonotype: A read error may be the cause here, since a much bigger clone is one base away. The CDR3 reads CASSSAGGVYNEQFF. In DNA, the CDR3 is TGCGCCAGCAGCTCCGCAGGGGGGGTCTACAATGAGCAGTTCTTC. This chain links TRBV5-1 with TRBJ2-1, with D tentatively TRBD1 or TRBD2 (7 bases each). The CDR3 runs 15 residues. In germline, CDR1 is SGHRS, CDR2 YFSETQ. V was pared by 3 bases and J by 3 bases, with 13 bases between.

As for this clonotype: This clone may be a read error of a much larger clone one base away. The rearrangement joins TRBV28 to TRBJ2-4; tentatively, D is TRBD1 (6 bases). V shed 5 bases and J shed 0 bases, with 11 bases lying between them. The CDR3 is 15 residues long. Germline loops: CDR1 MDHEN, CDR2 SYDVKM. This chain's CDR3 is CASSIPGQAKNIQYF. CDR3 DNA sequence: TGTGCCAGCAGTATCCCGGGACAAGCCAAAAACATTCAGTACTTC.

This clonotype appeared many times. The DNA of the CDR3 is TGTGCCAGCAGTTTCGCGGCAGGGACCTACGAGCAGTACTTC. It yields the protein CASSFAAGTYEQYF. The rearrangement uses TRBV28 and TRBJ2-7; D perhaps matches TRBD1 (5 bases). The CDR3 runs to 14 residues. The V gene's germline CDR1 is MDHEN and CDR2 SYDVKM. V was pared by 3 bases and J by 2 bases, with 11 bases between.

The chain recombines TRBV12-3 or TRBV12-4 with TRBJ2-5, with D tentatively TRBD1 (7 bases). The CDR3 covers 16 residues. The V end was cut by 6 bases, the J end by 5 bases, with 22 bases between. The CDR3 here is CASRENRGGEFETQYF. For the CDR3, the DNA is TGTGCCAGCAGAGAAAACAGGGGAGGTGAATTCGAGACCCAGTACTTC.

To note about this clonotype: A much larger clone sits a single nucleotide away, making a read error possible. The chain combines TRBV20-1 with TRBJ1-2; 10 bases are a match to TRBD1. J was trimmed by 7 bases and V by 6 bases; bases with no gene match: 14. Germline values: CDR1 DFQATT, CDR2 SNEGSKA (reference sequence). CDR3 length: 15 amino acids. The CDR3 protein is CSARRRDRGGGGYTF. The CDR3 bases are TGCAGTGCGCGCCGTAGGGACAGGGGTGGTGGTGGCTACACCTTC.

J is TRBJ2-1 and V is TRBV6-5, with D perhaps matching TRBD2 (7 bases). The J call may not be correct, given that the DNA end is closer to TRBJ2-7. Per germline, CDR1 MNHEY and CDR2 SVGAGI. CDR3 length: 16 amino acids. The CDR3 spells CASSYSPAGAYNEQYF. In DNA form, the CDR3 reads TGTGCCAGCAGTTACTCCCCTGCGGGGGCGTACAATGAGCAGTACTTC.

Concerning this clonotype itself: A much more abundant neighbour one base away suggests this may be a read error. The chain has TRBV7-9 and TRBJ2-1; TRBD2 matches at 8 bases. CDR1 SEHNR and CDR2 FQNEAQ come from the germline V gene (reference sequence). This CDR3 has 17 amino acids. CDR3 in DNA: TGTGCCCGCAGCTTTACCACTAGCGGTAGCTCCTACAATGAGCAGTTCTTC. This codes for CARSFTTSGSSYNEQFF.